A selection of T cell receptor beta chains follows, all from one sample in a study of blood T cell repertoires in COVID-19. The method was immunoSEQ multiplex PCR; TCRdb's version includes in-frame clones alone and lacks a portion of them. The data show around 360,000 clones, around 87% seen once. The specimen was peripheral blood. Receptor source: a woman aged 25 to 39 with COVID-19, enrolled during active disease. Each CDR3 is given with its conserved first and last residue. D genes are given only for firm matches. Expanded clones get a size class; other rows say once, few or many, or leave the size out.

j_gene: TRBJ1-2; abundance: NA; d_gene: NA; v_gene: TRBV30; CDR3nt: TGTGCCTGGAAGACAGCTGGCTACACCTTC; CDR3aa: CAWKTAGYTF
j_gene: TRBJ2-4; abundance: NA; d_gene: NA; v_gene: TRBV19; CDR3nt: TGTGCCAGTAGTTTCGCAGGGAACATTCAGTACTTC; CDR3aa: CASSFAGNIQYF
j_gene: TRBJ2-7; abundance: NA; d_gene: NA; v_gene: TRBV28; CDR3nt: TGTGCCAGCAGTCCGGTCACAGGGTCGCCCTACGAGCAGTACTTC; CDR3aa: CASSPVTGSPYEQYF
j_gene: TRBJ1-2; abundance: NA; d_gene: NA; v_gene: TRBV4-3; CDR3nt: TGCGCCAGCAGCCAAGATAGAGGCCAGGGGAGTTATGGGTATGGCTACACCTTC; CDR3aa: CASSQDRGQGSYGYGYTF
j_gene: TRBJ1-2; abundance: NA; d_gene: TRBD1; v_gene: TRBV7-2; CDR3nt: TGTGCCAGCAGCTTCAGGGGGACAGGGAGATCGGCTAACTATGGCTACACCTTC; CDR3aa: CASSFRGTGRSANYGYTF
j_gene: TRBJ2-2; abundance: NA; d_gene: TRBD1; v_gene: TRBV19; CDR3nt: TGTGCCAGTGAAAGGACAGGGTTGACCGGGGAGCTGTTTTTT; CDR3aa: CASERTGLTGELFF
j_gene: TRBJ2-7; abundance: NA; d_gene: TRBD1; v_gene: TRBV28; CDR3nt: TGTGCCAGCGCCGGGACAGGGGGTTACGAGCAGTACTTC; CDR3aa: CASAGTGGYEQYF
j_gene: TRBJ1-1; abundance: NA; d_gene: NA; v_gene: TRBV7-9; CDR3nt: TGTGCCAGCAGCTTAGTGCGGGTGCGCACTGAAGCTTTCTTT; CDR3aa: CASSLVRVRTEAFF
j_gene: TRBJ2-7; abundance: NA; d_gene: TRBD2; v_gene: TRBV9; CDR3nt: TGTGCCAGCAGCGTGCGGGAGGGCCCCTACGAGCAGTACTTC; CDR3aa: CASSVREGPYEQYF
j_gene: TRBJ2-1; abundance: NA; d_gene: TRBD2; v_gene: TRBV5-4; CDR3nt: TGTGCCAGCAGCAGAGGGACTAGCGGCCCCCCTAATGAGCAGTTCTTC; CDR3aa: CASSRGTSGPPNEQFF
j_gene: TRBJ2-5; abundance: NA; d_gene: TRBD1; v_gene: TRBV16; CDR3nt: TGTGCCAGCAGCCGCGCGACAGGGGGATTAACGCAAGAGACCCAGTACTTC; CDR3aa: CASSRATGGLTQETQYF
j_gene: TRBJ1-5; abundance: NA; d_gene: NA; v_gene: TRBV27; CDR3nt: TGTGCCAGCAAGGGGGGCAATCAGCCCCAGCATTTT; CDR3aa: CASKGGNQPQHF
j_gene: TRBJ2-1; abundance: NA; d_gene: TRBD2; v_gene: TRBV4-3; CDR3nt: TGCGCCAGCAGCCAGGTACGGGTTGCGGGAGGAGGCAATGAGCAGTTCTTC; CDR3aa: CASSQVRVAGGGNEQFF
j_gene: TRBJ2-2; abundance: NA; d_gene: TRBD2; v_gene: TRBV6-2/TRBV6-3; CDR3nt: TGTGCCAGCAGTTACTCCCTAGCGGGAGGTTTGATGTTTTTT; CDR3aa: CASSYSLAGGLMFF
j_gene: TRBJ2-7; abundance: NA; d_gene: NA; v_gene: TRBV6-5; CDR3nt: TGTGCCAGCAGTTACTCGGGCACGGCGGGCGAGCAGTACTTC; CDR3aa: CASSYSGTAGEQYF
j_gene: TRBJ2-7; abundance: NA; d_gene: TRBD1; v_gene: TRBV15; CDR3nt: TGTGCCACCAGCAGCGGGACAGGGGGACGGTACGAGCAGTACTTC; CDR3aa: CATSSGTGGRYEQYF
j_gene: TRBJ2-3; abundance: NA; d_gene: TRBD2; v_gene: TRBV11-2; CDR3nt: TGTGCCAGCAGCTCTGGGACTAGCGGGATAGTAGTAGATACGCAGTATTTT; CDR3aa: CASSSGTSGIVVDTQYF
j_gene: TRBJ2-3; abundance: NA; d_gene: TRBD1; v_gene: TRBV9; CDR3nt: TGTGCCAGCAGCACCCGGGACAGGGTATCAGATACGCAGTATTTT; CDR3aa: CASSTRDRVSDTQYF
j_gene: TRBJ1-5; abundance: NA; d_gene: TRBD1; v_gene: TRBV4-2; CDR3nt: TGTGCCAGCAGCCAAGAACAGGGGTCGGATCAGCCCCAGCATTTT; CDR3aa: CASSQEQGSDQPQHF
j_gene: TRBJ2-3; abundance: NA; d_gene: NA; v_gene: TRBV27; CDR3nt: TGTGCCAGCAGACCGGATACCTTTACAGGGACAGATACGCAGTATTTT; CDR3aa: CASRPDTFTGTDTQYF
j_gene: TRBJ2-1; abundance: NA; d_gene: NA; v_gene: TRBV7-9; CDR3nt: TGTGCCAGCAGCGATCCTCTTAGCGGACCAACCTACAATGAGCAGTTCTTC; CDR3aa: CASSDPLSGPTYNEQFF
j_gene: TRBJ1-5; abundance: few; d_gene: NA; v_gene: TRBV12-1; CDR3nt: TGTGCCAGCAGCTTGCGGGGGGGAGGGACCGAAAAATCTACCGTGAATCAGCCCCAGCATTTT; CDR3aa: CASSLRGGGTEKSTVNQPQHF
j_gene: TRBJ2-1; abundance: NA; d_gene: TRBD2; v_gene: TRBV19; CDR3nt: TGTGCCAGTAGTACTAGCGGGAGTGGGTACAATGAGCAGTTCTTC; CDR3aa: CASSTSGSGYNEQFF
j_gene: TRBJ2-1; abundance: NA; d_gene: NA; v_gene: TRBV6-5; CDR3nt: TGTGCCAGCGGTTCGGCTAGCGTGTACAATGAGCAGTTCTTC; CDR3aa: CASGSASVYNEQFF
j_gene: TRBJ2-7; abundance: NA; d_gene: TRBD1; v_gene: TRBV25-1; CDR3nt: TGTGCCAGCAAGGGACAGGGGTTCGCCGAGCAGTACTTC; CDR3aa: CASKGQGFAEQYF
j_gene: TRBJ1-4; abundance: NA; d_gene: TRBD1; v_gene: TRBV27; CDR3nt: TGTGCCAGCAGTCGAATTGGGACAGCAACTAATGAAAAACTGTTTTTT; CDR3aa: CASSRIGTATNEKLFF
j_gene: TRBJ2-3; abundance: NA; d_gene: NA; v_gene: TRBV18; CDR3nt: TGTGCCAGCTCACTCAAGCAGGGCCTCACAGATACGCAGTATTTT; CDR3aa: CASSLKQGLTDTQYF
j_gene: TRBJ2-7; abundance: NA; d_gene: TRBD1; v_gene: TRBV28; CDR3nt: TGTGCCAGCAGTCCCCCGACAGGGTACGAGCAGTACTTC; CDR3aa: CASSPPTGYEQYF
j_gene: TRBJ1-1; abundance: NA; d_gene: NA; v_gene: TRBV5-1; CDR3nt: TGCGCCAGCAGCTTGACGGCAGGGGCTGAAGCTTTCTTT; CDR3aa: CASSLTAGAEAFF
j_gene: TRBJ2-7; abundance: NA; d_gene: NA; v_gene: TRBV6-2/TRBV6-3; CDR3nt: TGTGCCAGCAGCCTCTATATACCGGGACAGGGGATGATAGCGGGAGGGCCGAACGAGCAGTACTTC; CDR3aa: CASSLYIPGQGMIAGGPNEQYF
j_gene: TRBJ2-1; abundance: NA; d_gene: NA; v_gene: TRBV6-5; CDR3nt: TGTGCCAGCAGTTACTCGGAGGGACTTTCTAATGAGCAGTTCTTC; CDR3aa: CASSYSEGLSNEQFF
j_gene: TRBJ1-2; abundance: NA; d_gene: NA; v_gene: TRBV7-6; CDR3nt: TGTGCCAGCAGCTTATCGGCACAGGGCTCCCGTGGCTACACCTTC; CDR3aa: CASSLSAQGSRGYTF
j_gene: TRBJ2-1; abundance: NA; d_gene: TRBD2; v_gene: TRBV18; CDR3nt: TGTGCCAGCTCAGCCGGACTAGCAGGGGATGAGCAGTTCTTC; CDR3aa: CASSAGLAGDEQFF
j_gene: TRBJ1-1; abundance: NA; d_gene: TRBD1; v_gene: TRBV19; CDR3nt: TGTGCCAGTAGTACCACAGGGGCGTGGGACACTGAAGCTTTCTTT; CDR3aa: CASSTTGAWDTEAFF
j_gene: TRBJ2-2; abundance: NA; d_gene: NA; v_gene: TRBV7-3; CDR3nt: TGTGCCAGCAGCTTAAGGCCTAGCCGTAGCGGCGGGGAGCTGTTTTTT; CDR3aa: CASSLRPSRSGGELFF
j_gene: TRBJ1-5; abundance: NA; d_gene: TRBD1; v_gene: TRBV13; CDR3nt: TGTGCCAGCAGCTTAAGGGGACAGGGGCAACAGCCCCAGCATTTT; CDR3aa: CASSLRGQGQQPQHF
j_gene: TRBJ2-5; abundance: NA; d_gene: TRBD2; v_gene: TRBV5-4; CDR3nt: TGTGCCAGCAGCCCAGCGGGAGGAGAGACCCAGTACTTC; CDR3aa: CASSPAGGETQYF
j_gene: TRBJ2-1; abundance: NA; d_gene: NA; v_gene: TRBV5-5; CDR3nt: TGTGCCAGCAGCCCTTGGAGAGGGTACAATGAGCAGTTCTTC; CDR3aa: CASSPWRGYNEQFF
j_gene: TRBJ2-5; abundance: NA; d_gene: NA; v_gene: TRBV12-3/TRBV12-4; CDR3nt: TGTGCCAGCAGTTTGAGGGAGACCCAGTACTTC; CDR3aa: CASSLRETQYF
j_gene: TRBJ2-3; abundance: NA; d_gene: TRBD1; v_gene: TRBV24-1; CDR3nt: TGTGCCACCGGTCAGGGGGACAGCACAGATACGCAGTATTTT; CDR3aa: CATGQGDSTDTQYF
j_gene: TRBJ1-1; abundance: NA; d_gene: TRBD1; v_gene: TRBV30; CDR3nt: TGTGCCTGGAGGGGACAGGGGATCACTGAAGCTTTCTTT; CDR3aa: CAWRGQGITEAFF
j_gene: TRBJ2-1; abundance: NA; d_gene: TRBD2; v_gene: TRBV11-3; CDR3nt: TGTGCCAGCAGCTTAGGGGCTAGCGGGTACAATGAGCAGTTCTTC; CDR3aa: CASSLGASGYNEQFF
j_gene: TRBJ1-4; abundance: many; d_gene: TRBD1; v_gene: TRBV7-3; CDR3nt: TGTGCCAGCAGCCAGGCAGGGGGATCTAATGAAAAACTGTTTTTT; CDR3aa: CASSQAGGSNEKLFF
j_gene: TRBJ2-7; abundance: NA; d_gene: TRBD2; v_gene: TRBV19; CDR3nt: TGTGCCAGTAGCACCCTGACTAGCGGGATGCGCGAGCAGTACTTC; CDR3aa: CASSTLTSGMREQYF
j_gene: TRBJ2-2; abundance: once; d_gene: NA; v_gene: TRBV10-1; CDR3nt: TGCGCCAGCAGCCTAACTAGTCTCAGGACCGGGGAGCTGTTTTTT; CDR3aa: CASSLTSLRTGELFF
j_gene: TRBJ2-2; abundance: NA; d_gene: NA; v_gene: TRBV5-1; CDR3nt: TGCGCCAGCAGCTTCGGAGACACCGGGGAGCTGTTTTTT; CDR3aa: CASSFGDTGELFF
j_gene: TRBJ2-2; abundance: NA; d_gene: TRBD1; v_gene: TRBV4-3; CDR3nt: TGCGCCAGCAGCCAAGTAACAGGGGGTTTCGTGGAGCTGTTTTTT; CDR3aa: CASSQVTGGFVELFF
j_gene: TRBJ2-3; abundance: NA; d_gene: NA; v_gene: TRBV19; CDR3nt: TGTGCCAGTAGACATACGGGAGCCGGCACAGATACGCAGTATTTT; CDR3aa: CASRHTGAGTDTQYF
j_gene: TRBJ1-6; abundance: NA; d_gene: NA; v_gene: TRBV5-1; CDR3nt: TGCGCCAGCAGCCTGGATGGACAGTTTAATTCACCCCTCCACTTT; CDR3aa: CASSLDGQFNSPLHF
j_gene: TRBJ2-2; abundance: NA; d_gene: NA; v_gene: TRBV18; CDR3nt: TGTGCCAGCTCACCACCGGGCAGGGCCACCGGGGAGCTGTTTTTT; CDR3aa: CASSPPGRATGELFF
j_gene: TRBJ2-5; abundance: NA; d_gene: TRBD1; v_gene: TRBV4-3; CDR3nt: TGCGCCAGCAGCCATTTGAGGACAGGGGGTGGAGAGACCCAGTACTTC; CDR3aa: CASSHLRTGGGETQYF
j_gene: TRBJ2-4; abundance: NA; d_gene: TRBD1; v_gene: TRBV18; CDR3nt: TGTGCCAGCTCACGCCGACAGGGTAATGACAAAAACATTCAGTACTTC; CDR3aa: CASSRRQGNDKNIQYF
j_gene: TRBJ1-4; abundance: NA; d_gene: NA; v_gene: TRBV2; CDR3nt: TGTGCCAGCAGTGAAAGGGGGACGGGGAATGAAAAACTGTTTTTT; CDR3aa: CASSERGTGNEKLFF